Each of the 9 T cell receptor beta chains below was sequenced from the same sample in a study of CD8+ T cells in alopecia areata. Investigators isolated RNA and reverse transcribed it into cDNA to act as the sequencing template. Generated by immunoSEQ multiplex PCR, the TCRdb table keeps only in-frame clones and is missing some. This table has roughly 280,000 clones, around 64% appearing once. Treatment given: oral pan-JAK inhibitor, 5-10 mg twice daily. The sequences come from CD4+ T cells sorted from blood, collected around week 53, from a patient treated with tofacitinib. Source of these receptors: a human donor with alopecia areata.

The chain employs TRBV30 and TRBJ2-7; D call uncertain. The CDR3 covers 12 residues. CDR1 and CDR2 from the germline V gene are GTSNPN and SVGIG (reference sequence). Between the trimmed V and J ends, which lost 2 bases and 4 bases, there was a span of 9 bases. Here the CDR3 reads CAWSPSRYEQYF. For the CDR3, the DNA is TGTGCCTGGAGTCCCAGTAGATACGAGCAGTACTTC.

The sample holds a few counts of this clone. CDR3 sequence (DNA): TGTGCCAGCAGTCTAGCGGCTAGCGGGGGGTCCTACAATGAGCAGTTCTTC. Encoded protein: CASSLAASGGSYNEQFF. The rearrangement joins TRBV4-2 to TRBJ2-1; 11 bases are shared with TRBD2. The junction had 8 bases not matched to a gene; V was cut back by 6 bases and J by 1 base. There are 17 residues in the CDR3. Germline assignment: CDR1 LGHNA and CDR2 YNFKEQ.

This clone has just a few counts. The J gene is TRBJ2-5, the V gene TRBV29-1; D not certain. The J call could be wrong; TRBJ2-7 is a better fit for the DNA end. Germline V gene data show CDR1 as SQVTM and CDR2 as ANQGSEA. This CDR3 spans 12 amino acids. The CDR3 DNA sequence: TGCAGCGTTGCGGGCAGCTCCTACGAGCAGTACTTC. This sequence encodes CSVAGSSYEQYF.

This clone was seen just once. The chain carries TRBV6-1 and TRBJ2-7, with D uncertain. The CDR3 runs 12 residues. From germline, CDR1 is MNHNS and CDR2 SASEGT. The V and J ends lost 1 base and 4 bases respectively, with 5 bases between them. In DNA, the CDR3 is TGTGCCAGCAGTGAAGTGGGGTACGAGCAGTACTTC. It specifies CASSEVGYEQYF.

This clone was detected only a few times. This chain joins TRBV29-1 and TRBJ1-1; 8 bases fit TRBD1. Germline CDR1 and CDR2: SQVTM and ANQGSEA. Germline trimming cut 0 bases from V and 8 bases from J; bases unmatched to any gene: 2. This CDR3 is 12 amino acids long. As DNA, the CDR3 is TGCAGCGTTGAAGAGCAGGGGGCCGAAGCTTTCTTT. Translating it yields CSVEEQGAEAFF.

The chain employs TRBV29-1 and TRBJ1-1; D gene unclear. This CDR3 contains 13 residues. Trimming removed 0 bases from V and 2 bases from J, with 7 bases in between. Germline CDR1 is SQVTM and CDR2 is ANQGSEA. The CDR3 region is CSVEDAGNTEAFF. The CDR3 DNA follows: TGCAGCGTTGAAGATGCGGGTAACACTGAAGCTTTCTTT.

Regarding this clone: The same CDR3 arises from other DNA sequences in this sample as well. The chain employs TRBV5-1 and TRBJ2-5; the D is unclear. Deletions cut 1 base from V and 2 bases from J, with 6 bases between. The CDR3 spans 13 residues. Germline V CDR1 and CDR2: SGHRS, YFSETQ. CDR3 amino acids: CASSLKGQETQYF. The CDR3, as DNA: TGCGCCAGCAGCTTGAAGGGACAAGAGACCCAGTACTTC.

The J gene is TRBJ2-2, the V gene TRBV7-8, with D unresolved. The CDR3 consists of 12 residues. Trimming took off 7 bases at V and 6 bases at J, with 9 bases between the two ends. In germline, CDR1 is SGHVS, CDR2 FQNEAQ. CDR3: CASILGAGELFF. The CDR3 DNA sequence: TGTGCCAGCATCCTGGGCGCCGGGGAGCTGTTTTTT.

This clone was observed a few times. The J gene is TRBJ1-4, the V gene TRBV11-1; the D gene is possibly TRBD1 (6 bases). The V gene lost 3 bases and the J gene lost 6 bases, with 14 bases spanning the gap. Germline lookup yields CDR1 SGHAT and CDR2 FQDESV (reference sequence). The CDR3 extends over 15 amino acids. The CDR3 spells CASSLRAGADEKLFF. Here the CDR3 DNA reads TGTGCCAGCAGCTTGCGTGCGGGGGCCGATGAAAAACTGTTTTTT.